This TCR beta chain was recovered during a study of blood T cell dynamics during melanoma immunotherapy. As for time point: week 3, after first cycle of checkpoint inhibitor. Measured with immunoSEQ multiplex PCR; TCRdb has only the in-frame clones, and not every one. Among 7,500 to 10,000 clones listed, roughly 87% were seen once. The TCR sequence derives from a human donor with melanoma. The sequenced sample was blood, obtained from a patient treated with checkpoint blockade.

The CDR3 coding sequence is TGTGCCAGCAGTTGGGGCCGAAAAAGGGGCTCCTACGAGCAGTACTTC. It specifies CASSWGRKRGSYEQYF. The chain carries TRBV27 and TRBJ2-7; perhaps TRBD1 as D (5 bases). CDR1 MNHEY and CDR2 SMNVEV come from the germline V gene (reference sequence). CDR3 length: 16 residues. The ends were cut back, 4 bases at V and 0 bases at J, with 16 bases in the middle.